Listed here are 7 T cell receptor beta chains from one sample, sequenced in a study of cytomegalovirus exposure and HLA in healthy donors. The PCR had 60 Vbeta and 13 Jbeta primers. Here immunoSEQ multiplex PCR was the method, and the copy in TCRdb shows in-frame clones only, minus some. The sample carries some 150,000 clones, approximately 77% recorded once. The sample comprised PBMCs. Receptor source: a woman between 50 and 59 years old in good health and CMV-seronegative.

The CDR3 bases are TGTGCCAGCAGCTCTAGCAGGGGGCTTTCCTACGAGCAGTACTTC. Its translation is CASSSSRGLSYEQYF. The chain employs TRBV6-1 and TRBJ2-7; 8 positions match TRBD1. The CDR3 runs 15 residues. Germline V gives CDR1 MNHNS, CDR2 SASEGT. Unmatched junction bases numbered 8, after V lost 6 bases and J lost 1 base.

V usage is TRBV5-1 and J usage is TRBJ1-1; D might be TRBD1 (5 bases). CDR1 and CDR2 from the germline V gene are SGHRS and YFSETQ. This CDR3 has 14 amino acids. The V end lost 1 base, the J end lost 4 bases, and 11 bases lay between the germline ends. The CDR3 is CASSLTGIGTEAFF. In nucleotides, the CDR3 is TGCGCCAGCAGCTTGACAGGAATCGGCACTGAAGCTTTCTTT. Full variable domain (rest looked up from reference TRBV5-1 and TRBJ1-1): KAGVTQTPRYLIKTRGQQVTLSCSPISGHRSVSWYQQTPGQGLQFLFEYFSETQRNKGNFPGRFSGRQFSNSRSEMNVSTLELGDSALYLCASSLTGIGTEAFFGQGTRLTVV.

Regarding this clone: One junction end does not reproduce the germline sequence, and a read error may be involved. This sequence joins TRBV20-1 and TRBJ1-2; no definite D call. Per the germline V gene, CDR1 is DFQATT and CDR2 is SNEGSKA (reference sequence). CDR3 length: 10 amino acids. CDR3 DNA sequence: TGCAGTCCTAGGGAGTATGGCTACACCTTC. Amino acids: CSPREYGYTF.

Remarks on this clone: The germline gene is not matched at one end of the junction; a read error may be the cause. The chain joins TRBV7-9 to TRBJ1-1; 8 positions agree with TRBD1. Germline CDR1 SEHNR, CDR2 FQNEAQ (reference sequence). The CDR3 sequence is 12 residues long. The CDR3 bases are TGTTCCAGCAGCGCCGGGACAGGTGAAGCTTTCTTT. Its protein is CSSSAGTGEAFF.

Only a few counts were recorded for this clone. The chain carries TRBV5-1 and TRBJ2-3; 12 positions agree with TRBD2. CDR3 length equals 15 residues. The germline V gene has CDR1 SGHRS and CDR2 YFSETQ. Germline trimming cut 0 bases from V and 6 bases from J; bases unmatched to any gene: 2. In DNA form, the CDR3 reads TGCGCCAGCAGCTTGGTTCTAGCGGGGGGGGATACGCAGTATTTT. It codes for CASSLVLAGGDTQYF.

This chain connects TRBV5-1 to TRBJ1-2; 12 bases are a match to TRBD1. The CDR3 extends over 16 amino acids. Germline V gene data show CDR1 as SGHRS and CDR2 as YFSETQ. The V gene end was trimmed by 4 bases and the J gene end by 7 bases; junction bases not matched to a gene: 11. In nucleotides, the CDR3 is TGCGCCAGCAGCCTAGAGGGACAGGGGGCAATAAGTGGCTACACCTTC. Its protein is CASSLEGQGAISGYTF.

This chain uses TRBV4-2 with TRBJ2-7; 8 positions match TRBD2. In germline, CDR1 is LGHNA, CDR2 YNFKEQ. The CDR3 extends over 15 amino acids. V lost 0 bases, J lost 2 bases, and 3 bases stayed unmatched. The CDR3 coding sequence is TGTGCCAGCAGCCAAGATTTGGGACTAGCCTACGAGCAGTACTTC. Protein sequence: CASSQDLGLAYEQYF.